The rows below give T cell receptor beta chains drawn from one sample of a study of blood T cells in healthy people across ages. Using its own MiXCR run on the 5' RACE reads, TCRdb lists one record per CDR3 protein. The profile covers under 2 million distinct CDR3 sequences, with almost 35% appearing a single time and over 9% taken by the ten largest. The sample was blood. The receptors come from a woman in her 30s in good health. Each CDR3 is given with its conserved first and last residue. Each record gives: V gene, J gene, clone size, D gene, CDR3 protein, CDR3 DNA. The D gene is left open where the match is weak. Size values are once, few and many counts, or a class for expanded clones, and some rows have none.

TRBV7-9,TRBJ2-7,few,.,CASSLLGAVGQYF,TGTGCCAGCAGCTTACTGGGGGCAGTAGGGCAGTACTTC
TRBV2,TRBJ1-2,.,.,CASSEADMDGYTF,TGTGCCAGCAGTGAAGCAGACATGGATGGCTACACCTTC
TRBV28,TRBJ2-1,.,.,CASSSQGRGSYNEQFF,TGTGCCAGCAGTTCCCAGGGGAGAGGGTCCTACAATGAGCAGTTCTTC
TRBV10-3,TRBJ2-1,many,.,CAIKGHPHEQFF,TGTGCCATCAAGGGCCACCCCCACGAGCAGTTCTTC
TRBV27,TRBJ1-5,.,.,CASTAKGGLGNQPQHF,TGTGCCAGCACCGCGAAGGGGGGGCTCGGGAATCAGCCCCAGCATTTT
TRBV5-1,TRBJ2-1,.,TRBD2,CASGQAERGSRDEQFF,TGCGCCAGCGGCCAAGCGGAGCGGGGGTCTCGCGATGAGCAGTTCTTC
TRBV2,TRBJ2-3,.,.,CASSAERGPDTQYF,TGTGCCAGCAGTGCAGAACGGGGTCCAGATACGCAGTATTTT
TRBV7-6,TRBJ2-7,.,.,CASSSYRGPSSYEQYF,TGTGCCAGCAGCTCCTATCGTGGGCCGAGCTCCTACGAGCAGTACTTC
TRBV12-3/TRBV12-4,TRBJ2-3,.,TRBD2,CASSPSGRDADTQYF,TGTGCCAGCAGCCCTAGCGGGAGGGACGCAGATACGCAGTATTTT
TRBV6-5,TRBJ2-5,.,.,CASSYSSERETQYF,TGTGCCAGCAGTTACTCATCTGAAAGGGAGACCCAGTACTTC
TRBV6-6,TRBJ2-1,once,.,CASSTDDEQFF,TGTGCCAGCAGTACGGACGATGAGCAGTTCTTC
TRBV18,TRBJ1-1,.,.,CASSHLVAGSGPDTEAFF,TGTGCCAGCTCACATTTAGTGGCAGGGTCAGGGCCTGACACTGAAGCTTTCTTT
TRBV7-2,TRBJ2-1,many,.,CASSLGGGGEQFF,TGTGCCAGCAGCTTAGGGGGAGGTGGGGAGCAGTTCTTC
TRBV11-3,TRBJ2-5,.,.,CASSRGGGRGYQETQYF,TGTGCCAGCAGCCGCGGTGGGGGGCGGGGTTACCAAGAGACCCAGTACTTC
TRBV4-1,TRBJ1-5,.,.,CASSQEGSGTNQPQHF,TGCGCCAGCAGCCAAGAAGGCAGCGGAACCAATCAGCCCCAGCATTTT
TRBV24-1,TRBJ2-1,few,.,CATSDLTIHQYEQFF,TGTGCCACCAGTGATTTGACCATCCACCAATATGAGCAGTTCTTC
TRBV5-6,TRBJ1-2,few,TRBD1,CASSPTTGGRGYGYTF,TGTGCCAGCTCACCGACGACAGGGGGGAGAGGATATGGCTACACCTTC
TRBV20-1,TRBJ2-5,.,TRBD1,CSALRTGQETQYF,TGCAGTGCTCTCAGGACAGGTCAAGAGACCCAGTACTTC
TRBV5-1,TRBJ2-6,.,.,CASSPWAGPMSGANVLTF,TGCGCCAGCAGCCCGTGGGCAGGCCCTATGTCGGGGGCCAACGTCCTGACTTTC
TRBV20-1,TRBJ2-7,few,.,CSAMDSSYEQYF,TGCAGTGCTATGGACAGCTCCTACGAGCAGTACTTC
TRBV7-2,TRBJ2-7,.,TRBD2,CASSLAASGKSLAYERYF,TGTGCCAGCAGCTTAGCCGCTAGCGGGAAGTCCTTGGCATACGAGCGGTACTTC
TRBV20-1,TRBJ2-7,many,.,CSAREPASYEQYF,TGCAGTGCTAGAGAACCTGCCTCCTACGAGCAGTACTTC
TRBV7-9,TRBJ2-7,.,TRBD1,CASSLLLDRGHEEQYF,TGTGCCAGCAGCCTCCTATTGGACAGGGGGCATGAAGAGCAGTACTTC